Listed here is a single TCR beta chain. CDR3 length: 13 residues. Per the germline V gene, CDR1 is SGHNT and CDR2 is YYREEE (reference sequence). Trimming shortened V by 4 bases and J by 7 bases, and 15 bases separated the two germline ends. This sample stems from a study of technical replicates of blood from a few donors. Profiled with immunoSEQ multiplex PCR; TCRdb holds only in-frame clones, not every one. The data contain fewer than 20,000 clones, around 84% of them singletons. The rearrangement joins TRBV5-4 to TRBJ2-7, with D perhaps TRBD2 (5 bases). The TCR comes from a human donor in good health. The specimen sequenced was PBMCs. The CDR3 region has the DNA TGTGCCAGCAGCACGGAGGACGTGCGGGAGCAGTACTTC. It encodes CASSTEDVREQYF.